This T cell receptor beta chain was identified in a study of T cell responses to AZD1222 COVID-19 vaccine. V shed 2 bases, J shed 5 bases, and the junction held 7 bases outside the gene matches. The CDR3 spans 14 residues. Germline values: CDR1 SGHRS, CDR2 YFSETQ. Broader study findings: Two AZD1222 doses significantly raised spike-specific TCR breadth and depth over controls.

Notes on this clone: Its specificity is not known.

Sequencing used immunoSEQ multiplex PCR; TCRdb keeps in-frame clones, though not all of them. The table lists some 110,000 clones, about 90% of them singletons, with 7.5% in the top ten. The sequence was collected from an adult in good health. The V gene is TRBV5-1, the J gene TRBJ2-7, with 7 bases aligning to TRBD1. This specimen consisted of peripheral blood, obtained on day 0 of AZD1222 vaccination. Here the CDR3 reads CASSLGDSLDEQYF. CDR3 bases: TGCGCCAGCAGCTTAGGGGACAGTCTGGACGAGCAGTACTTC.